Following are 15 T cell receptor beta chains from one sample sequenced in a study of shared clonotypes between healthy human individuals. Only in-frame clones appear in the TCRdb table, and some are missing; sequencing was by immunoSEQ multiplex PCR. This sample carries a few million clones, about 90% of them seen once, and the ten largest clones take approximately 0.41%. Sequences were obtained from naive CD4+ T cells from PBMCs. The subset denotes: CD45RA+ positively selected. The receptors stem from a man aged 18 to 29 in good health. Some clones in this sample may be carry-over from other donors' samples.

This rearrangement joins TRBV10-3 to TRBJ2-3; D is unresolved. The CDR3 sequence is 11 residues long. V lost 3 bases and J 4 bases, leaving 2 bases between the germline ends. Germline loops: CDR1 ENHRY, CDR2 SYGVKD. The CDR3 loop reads CAISDSDTQYF. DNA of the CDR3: TGTGCCATCAGTGATTCAGATACGCAGTATTTT.

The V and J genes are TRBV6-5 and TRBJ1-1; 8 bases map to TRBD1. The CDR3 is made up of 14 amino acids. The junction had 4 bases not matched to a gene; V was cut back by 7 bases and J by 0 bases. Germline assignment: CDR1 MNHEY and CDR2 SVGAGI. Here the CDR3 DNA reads TGTGCCAGCACCAAGACAGGGGTGAACACTGAAGCTTTCTTT. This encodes CASTKTGVNTEAFF.

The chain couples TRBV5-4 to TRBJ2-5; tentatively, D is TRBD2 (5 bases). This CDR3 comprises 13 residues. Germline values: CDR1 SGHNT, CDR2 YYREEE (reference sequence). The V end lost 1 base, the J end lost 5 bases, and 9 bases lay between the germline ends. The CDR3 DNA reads TGTGCCAGCAGCTTGCGGGATCACGAGACCCAGTACTTC. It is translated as CASSLRDHETQYF.

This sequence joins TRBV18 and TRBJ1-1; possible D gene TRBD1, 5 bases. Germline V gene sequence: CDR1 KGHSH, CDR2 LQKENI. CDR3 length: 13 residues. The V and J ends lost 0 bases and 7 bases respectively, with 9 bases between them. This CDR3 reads CASSPPSDSEAFF. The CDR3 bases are TGTGCCAGCTCACCACCTTCCGACAGTGAAGCTTTCTTT.

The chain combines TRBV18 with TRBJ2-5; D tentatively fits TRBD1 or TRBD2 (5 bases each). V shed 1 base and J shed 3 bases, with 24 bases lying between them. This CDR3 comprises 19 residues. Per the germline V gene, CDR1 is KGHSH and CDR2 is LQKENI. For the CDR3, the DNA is TGTGCCAGCTCACCACTTTTGAGGTGGGACGCTTTGACCAAAGAGACCCAGTACTTC. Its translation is CASSPLLRWDALTKETQYF.

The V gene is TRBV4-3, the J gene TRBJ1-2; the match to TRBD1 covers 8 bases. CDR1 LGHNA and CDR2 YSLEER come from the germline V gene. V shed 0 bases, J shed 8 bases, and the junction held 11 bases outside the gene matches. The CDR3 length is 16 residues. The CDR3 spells CASSQELTGGFRGYTF. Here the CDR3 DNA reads TGCGCCAGCAGCCAAGAACTTACAGGGGGGTTTCGGGGCTACACCTTC.

The CDR3 spells CASGTRTSYEQYF. For the CDR3, the DNA is TGTGCCAGCGGGACTCGGACCTCCTACGAGCAGTACTTC. This chain links TRBV28 with TRBJ2-7; D might be TRBD2 (6 bases). Looked up from germline, CDR1 is MDHEN and CDR2 is SYDVKM. Trimming stripped 8 bases from V and 0 bases from J, with 11 bases between. This CDR3 spans 13 amino acids.

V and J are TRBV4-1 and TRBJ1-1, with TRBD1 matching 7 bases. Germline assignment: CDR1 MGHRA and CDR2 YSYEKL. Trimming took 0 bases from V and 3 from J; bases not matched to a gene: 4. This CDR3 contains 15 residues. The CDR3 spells CASSQETGWDTEAFF. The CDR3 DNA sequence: TGCGCCAGCAGCCAAGAGACAGGGTGGGACACTGAAGCTTTCTTT.

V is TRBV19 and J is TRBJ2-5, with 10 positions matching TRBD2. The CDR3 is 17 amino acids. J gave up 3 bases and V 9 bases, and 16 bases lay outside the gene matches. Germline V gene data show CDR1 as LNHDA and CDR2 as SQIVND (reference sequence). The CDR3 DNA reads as TGTGCCAGCCGCAGGAGGGGGGCTAGCGGGAGTAAAGAGACCCAGTACTTC. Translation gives CASRRRGASGSKETQYF.

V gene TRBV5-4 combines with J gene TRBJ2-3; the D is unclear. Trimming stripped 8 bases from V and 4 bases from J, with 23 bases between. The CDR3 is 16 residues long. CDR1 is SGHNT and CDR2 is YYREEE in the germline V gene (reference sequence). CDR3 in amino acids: CASLGNPGNAPDTQYF. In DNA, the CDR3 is TGTGCCAGTCTAGGAAATCCCGGAAACGCACCAGATACGCAGTATTTT.

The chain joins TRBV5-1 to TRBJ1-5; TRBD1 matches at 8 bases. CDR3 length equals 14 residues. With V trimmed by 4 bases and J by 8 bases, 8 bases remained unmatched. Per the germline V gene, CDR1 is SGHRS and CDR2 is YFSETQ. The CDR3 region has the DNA TGCGCCAGCAGCCCACAGGGGGGGACTGAGCCCCAGCATTTT. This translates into CASSPQGGTEPQHF.

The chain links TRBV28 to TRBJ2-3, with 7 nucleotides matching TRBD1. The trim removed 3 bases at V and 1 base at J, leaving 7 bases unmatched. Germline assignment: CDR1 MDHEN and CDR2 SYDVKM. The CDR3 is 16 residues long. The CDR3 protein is CASSFSYGQGTDTQYF. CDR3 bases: TGTGCCAGCAGTTTTTCGTACGGACAGGGCACAGATACGCAGTATTTT.

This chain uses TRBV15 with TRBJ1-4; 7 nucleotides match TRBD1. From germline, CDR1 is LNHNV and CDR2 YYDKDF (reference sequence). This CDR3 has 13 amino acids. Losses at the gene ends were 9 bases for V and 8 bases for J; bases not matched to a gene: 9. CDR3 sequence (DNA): TGTGCCACTACGGGACAGTCCTTAGAAAAACTGTTTTTT. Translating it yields CATTGQSLEKLFF.

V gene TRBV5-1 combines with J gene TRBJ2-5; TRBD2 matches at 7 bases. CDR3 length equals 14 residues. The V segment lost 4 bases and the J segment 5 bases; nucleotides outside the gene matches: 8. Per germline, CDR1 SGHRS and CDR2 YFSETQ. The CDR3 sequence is CASSRTSGLETQYF. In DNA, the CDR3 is TGCGCCAGCAGCCGGACTAGTGGTTTGGAGACCCAGTACTTC.

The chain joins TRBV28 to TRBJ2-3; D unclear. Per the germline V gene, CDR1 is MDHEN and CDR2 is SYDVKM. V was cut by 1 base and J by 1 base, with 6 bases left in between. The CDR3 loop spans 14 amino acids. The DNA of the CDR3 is TGTGCCAGCAGTTTATCACCAGGCACAGATACGCAGTATTTT. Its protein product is CASSLSPGTDTQYF.